Below, 3 T cell receptor beta chains from the same sample are listed, as sequenced in a study of CD8+ T cells in alopecia areata. Extracted from the samples, RNA was reverse transcribed into cDNA to serve as the sequencing template. The method was immunoSEQ multiplex PCR; TCRdb's version includes in-frame clones alone and lacks a portion of them. In the table there are approximately 98,000 clones, 45% to 70% of which are singletons. The source material was CD8+ T cells sorted from blood. The receptors stem from a human donor in good health.

This clone was seen more than once but under ten times. This chain joins TRBV4-3 and TRBJ1-1; no reliable D call. With 1 base removed from V and 7 bases from J, the gap between germline ends came to 7 bases. The CDR3 runs to 12 residues. From germline, CDR1 is LGHNA and CDR2 YSLEER. CDR3 DNA: TGCGCCAGCAGCCAAGGTGTGGGTGAAGCTTTCTTT. Translating gives CASSQGVGEAFF.

This chain uses TRBV29-1 with TRBJ2-2; D gene ambiguous. This CDR3 contains 12 residues. V lost 7 bases and J 6 bases, leaving 12 bases between the germline ends. The V gene's germline CDR1 is SQVTM and CDR2 ANQGSEA. The CDR3 region has the DNA TGCAGCGGCCTTTTCTCTTCCGGGGAGCTGTTTTTT. It codes for CSGLFSSGELFF.

The V call is TRBV11-2, the J call TRBJ2-7; 7 bases map to TRBD1. From germline, CDR1 is SGHAT and CDR2 FQNNGV. CDR3 length equals 15 residues. Trimming at V came to 3 bases and at J to 2 bases, leaving 7 bases not matched to a gene. The CDR3 sequence: CASSFSGQPPYEQYF. The CDR3 bases are TGTGCCAGCAGCTTTTCGGGACAGCCTCCCTACGAGCAGTACTTC.